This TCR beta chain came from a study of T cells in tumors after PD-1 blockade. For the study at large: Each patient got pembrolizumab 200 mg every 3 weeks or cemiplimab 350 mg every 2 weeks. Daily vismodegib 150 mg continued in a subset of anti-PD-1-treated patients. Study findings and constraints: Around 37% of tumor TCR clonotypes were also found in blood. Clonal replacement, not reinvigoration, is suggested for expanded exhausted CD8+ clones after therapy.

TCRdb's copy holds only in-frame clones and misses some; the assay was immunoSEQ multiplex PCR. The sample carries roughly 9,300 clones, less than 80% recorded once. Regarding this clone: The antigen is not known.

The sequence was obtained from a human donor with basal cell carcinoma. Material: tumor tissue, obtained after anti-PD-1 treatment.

The CDR3 is CASSLGRVGGQPQHF. The DNA for the CDR3 is TGTGCCAGCAGCTTGGGGAGGGTTGGGGGTCAGCCCCAGCATTTT. The chain carries TRBV5-8 and TRBJ1-5; TRBD1 might be the D (5 bases). The V gene lost 0 bases and the J gene lost 6 bases, with 13 bases spanning the gap. This CDR3 contains 15 residues. CDR1 is SGHTS and CDR2 is YDEGEE in the germline V gene.